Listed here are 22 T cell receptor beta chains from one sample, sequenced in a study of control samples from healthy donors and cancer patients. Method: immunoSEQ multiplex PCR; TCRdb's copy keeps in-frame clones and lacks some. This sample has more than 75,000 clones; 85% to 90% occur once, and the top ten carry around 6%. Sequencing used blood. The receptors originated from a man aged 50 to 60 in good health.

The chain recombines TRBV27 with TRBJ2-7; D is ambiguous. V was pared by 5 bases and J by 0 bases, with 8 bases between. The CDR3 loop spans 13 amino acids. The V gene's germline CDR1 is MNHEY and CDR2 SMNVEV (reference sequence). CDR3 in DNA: TGTGCCAGCAGTCTGGGGTTCTCCTACGAGCAGTACTTC. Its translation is CASSLGFSYEQYF.

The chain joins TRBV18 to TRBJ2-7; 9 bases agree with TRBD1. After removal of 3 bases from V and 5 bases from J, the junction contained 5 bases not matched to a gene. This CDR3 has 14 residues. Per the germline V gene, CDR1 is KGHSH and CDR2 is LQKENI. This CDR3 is CASSPGTGRDEQYF. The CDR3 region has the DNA TGTGCCAGCTCACCCGGGACAGGGCGGGACGAGCAGTACTTC. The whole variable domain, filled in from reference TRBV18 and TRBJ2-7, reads NAGVMQNPRHLVRRRGQEARLRCSPMKGHSHVYWYRQLPEEGLKFMVYLQKENIIDESGMPKERFSAEFPKEGPSILRIQQVVRGDSAAYFCASSPGTGRDEQYFGPGTRLTVT.

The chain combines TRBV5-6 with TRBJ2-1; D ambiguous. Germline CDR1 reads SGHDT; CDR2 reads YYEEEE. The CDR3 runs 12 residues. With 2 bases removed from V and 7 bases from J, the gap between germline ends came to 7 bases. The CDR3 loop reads CASSLEVNEQFF. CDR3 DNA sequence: TGTGCCAGCAGCTTAGAAGTGAATGAGCAGTTCTTC.

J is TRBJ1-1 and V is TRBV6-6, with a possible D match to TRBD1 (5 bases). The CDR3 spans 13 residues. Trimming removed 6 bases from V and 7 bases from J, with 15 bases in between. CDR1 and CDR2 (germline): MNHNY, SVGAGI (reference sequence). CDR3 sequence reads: CASSPPMTDEAFF. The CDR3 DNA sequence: TGTGCCAGCAGCCCCCCCATGACAGATGAAGCTTTCTTT.

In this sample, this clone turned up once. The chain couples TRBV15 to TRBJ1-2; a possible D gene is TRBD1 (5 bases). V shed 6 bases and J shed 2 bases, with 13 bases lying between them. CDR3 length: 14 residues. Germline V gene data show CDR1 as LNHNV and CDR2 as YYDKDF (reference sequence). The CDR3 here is CATSGAGSNYGYTF. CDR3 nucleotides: TGTGCCACCAGTGGGGCAGGTTCCAACTATGGCTACACCTTC.

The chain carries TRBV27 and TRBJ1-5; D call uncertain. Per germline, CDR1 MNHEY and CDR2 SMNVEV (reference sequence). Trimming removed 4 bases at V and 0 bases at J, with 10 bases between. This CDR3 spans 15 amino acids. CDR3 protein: CASSSDVDSNQPQHF. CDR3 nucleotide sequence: TGTGCCAGCAGTTCCGACGTCGATAGCAATCAGCCCCAGCATTTT.

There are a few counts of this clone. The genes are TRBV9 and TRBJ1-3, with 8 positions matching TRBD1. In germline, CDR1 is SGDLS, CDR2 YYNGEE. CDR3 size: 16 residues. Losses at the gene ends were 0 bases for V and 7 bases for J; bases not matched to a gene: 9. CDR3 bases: TGTGCCAGCAGCGTAGCTACAACAGGGGGTGATAACACCATATATTTT. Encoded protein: CASSVATTGGDNTIYF.

The CDR3 is CAVGSGGFVGTGELFF. The DNA for the CDR3 is TGTGCCGTAGGGAGCGGGGGGTTCGTTGGCACCGGGGAGCTGTTTTTT. This chain links TRBV19 with TRBJ2-2, with 9 bases fitting TRBD2. The CDR3 extends over 16 amino acids. From germline, CDR1 is LNHDA and CDR2 SQIVND (reference sequence). Losses at the gene ends were 11 bases for V and 4 bases for J; bases not matched to a gene: 14.

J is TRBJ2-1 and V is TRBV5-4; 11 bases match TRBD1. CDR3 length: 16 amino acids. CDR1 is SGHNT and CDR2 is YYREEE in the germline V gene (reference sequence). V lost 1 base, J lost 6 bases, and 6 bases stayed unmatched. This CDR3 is CASSLPGQGVGNEQFF. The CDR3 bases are TGTGCCAGCAGCTTGCCGGGACAGGGGGTCGGCAATGAGCAGTTCTTC.

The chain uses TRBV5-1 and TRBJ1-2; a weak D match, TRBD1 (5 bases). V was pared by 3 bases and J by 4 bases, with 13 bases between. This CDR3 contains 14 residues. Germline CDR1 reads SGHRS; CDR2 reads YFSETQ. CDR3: CASSSPGLLYGYTF. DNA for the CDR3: TGCGCCAGCAGCTCCCCGGGACTCCTCTATGGCTACACCTTC. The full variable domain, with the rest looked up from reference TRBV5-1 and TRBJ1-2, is KAGVTQTPRYLIKTRGQQVTLSCSPISGHRSVSWYQQTPGQGLQFLFEYFSETQRNKGNFPGRFSGRQFSNSRSEMNVSTLELGDSALYLCASSSPGLLYGYTFGSGTRLTVV.

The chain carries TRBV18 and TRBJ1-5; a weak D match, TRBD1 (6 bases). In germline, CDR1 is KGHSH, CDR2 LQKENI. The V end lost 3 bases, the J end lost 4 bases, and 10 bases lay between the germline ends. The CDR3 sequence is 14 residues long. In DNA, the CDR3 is TGTGCCAGCTCACCGGGGAGGGGGAATCAGCCCCAGCATTTT. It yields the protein CASSPGRGNQPQHF.

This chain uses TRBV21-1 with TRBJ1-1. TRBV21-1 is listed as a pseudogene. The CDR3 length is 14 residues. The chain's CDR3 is CASSNGGMNTEAFF. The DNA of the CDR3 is TGTGCCAGCAGCAACGGGGGGATGAACACTGAAGCTTTCTTT.

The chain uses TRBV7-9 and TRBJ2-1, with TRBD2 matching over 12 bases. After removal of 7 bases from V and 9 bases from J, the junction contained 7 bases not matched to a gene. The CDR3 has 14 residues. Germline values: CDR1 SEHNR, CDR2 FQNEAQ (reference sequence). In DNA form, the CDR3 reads TGTGCCAGCACTCTAGCGGGGGGGCAGGGTGAGCAGTTCTTC. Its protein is CASTLAGGQGEQFF.

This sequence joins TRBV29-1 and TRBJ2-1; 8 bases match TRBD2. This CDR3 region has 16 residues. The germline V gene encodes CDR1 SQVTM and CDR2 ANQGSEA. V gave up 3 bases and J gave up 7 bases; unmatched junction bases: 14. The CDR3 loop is CSVESPPREGGNEQFF. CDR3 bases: TGCAGCGTTGAGAGTCCCCCACGGGAGGGTGGAAATGAGCAGTTCTTC.

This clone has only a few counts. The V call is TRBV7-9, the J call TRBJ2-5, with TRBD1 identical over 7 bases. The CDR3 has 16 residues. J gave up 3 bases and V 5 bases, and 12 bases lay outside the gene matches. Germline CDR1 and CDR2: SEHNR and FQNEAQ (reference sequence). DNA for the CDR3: TGTGCCAGCAGCCCACGGACGGGACAGCTGGAAGAGACCCAGTACTTC. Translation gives CASSPRTGQLEETQYF.

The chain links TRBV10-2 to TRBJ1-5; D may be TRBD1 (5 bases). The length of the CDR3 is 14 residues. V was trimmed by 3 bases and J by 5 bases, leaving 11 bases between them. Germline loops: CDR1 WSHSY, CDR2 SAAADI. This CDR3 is CASSDGQGHQPQHF. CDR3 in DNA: TGCGCCAGCAGTGACGGGCAGGGCCATCAGCCCCAGCATTTT.

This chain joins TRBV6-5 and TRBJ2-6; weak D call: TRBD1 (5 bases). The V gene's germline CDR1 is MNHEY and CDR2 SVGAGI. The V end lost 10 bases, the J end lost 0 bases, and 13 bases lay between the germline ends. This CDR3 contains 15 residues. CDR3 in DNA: TGTGCCACCTCTGGGGCAAACTCTGGGGCCAACGTCCTGACTTTC. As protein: CATSGANSGANVLTF.

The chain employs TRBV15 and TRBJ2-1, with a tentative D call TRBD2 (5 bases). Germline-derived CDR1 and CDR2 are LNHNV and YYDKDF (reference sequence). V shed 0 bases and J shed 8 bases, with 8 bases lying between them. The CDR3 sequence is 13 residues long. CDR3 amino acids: CATSRDLEDEQFF. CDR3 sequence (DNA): TGTGCCACCAGCAGAGATTTGGAGGATGAGCAGTTCTTC.

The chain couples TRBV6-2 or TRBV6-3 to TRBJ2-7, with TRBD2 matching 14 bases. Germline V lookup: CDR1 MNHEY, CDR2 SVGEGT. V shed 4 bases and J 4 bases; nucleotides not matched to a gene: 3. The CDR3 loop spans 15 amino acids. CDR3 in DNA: TGTGCCAGCAGTTCGACTAGCGGGGGGGCGTACGAGCAGTACTTC. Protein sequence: CASSSTSGGAYEQYF.

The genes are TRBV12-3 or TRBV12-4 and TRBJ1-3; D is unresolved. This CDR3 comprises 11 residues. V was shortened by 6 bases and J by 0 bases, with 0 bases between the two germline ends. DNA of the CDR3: TGTGCCAGCAGCTCTGGAAACACCATATATTTT. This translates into CASSSGNTIYF.

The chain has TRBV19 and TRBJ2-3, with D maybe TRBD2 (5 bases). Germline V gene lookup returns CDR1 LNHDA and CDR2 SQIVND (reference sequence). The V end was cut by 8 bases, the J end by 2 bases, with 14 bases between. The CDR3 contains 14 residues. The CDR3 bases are TGTGCCAGTGGTCTGGGGAGCCACACAGATACGCAGTATTTT. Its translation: CASGLGSHTDTQYF.

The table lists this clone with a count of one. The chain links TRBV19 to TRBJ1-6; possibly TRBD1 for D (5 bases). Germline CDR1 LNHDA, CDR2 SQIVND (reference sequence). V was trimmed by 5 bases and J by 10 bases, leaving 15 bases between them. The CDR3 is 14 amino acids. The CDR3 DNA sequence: TGTGCCAGTAGTTATCAGGGCAGTAACTCACCCCTCCACTTT. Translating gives CASSYQGSNSPLHF. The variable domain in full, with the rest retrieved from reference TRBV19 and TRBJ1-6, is DGGITQSPKYLFRKEGQNVTLSCEQNLNHDAMYWYRQDPGQGLRLIYYSQIVNDFQKGDIAEGYSVSREKKESFPLTVTSAQKNPTAFYLCASSYQGSNSPLHFGNGTRLTVT.